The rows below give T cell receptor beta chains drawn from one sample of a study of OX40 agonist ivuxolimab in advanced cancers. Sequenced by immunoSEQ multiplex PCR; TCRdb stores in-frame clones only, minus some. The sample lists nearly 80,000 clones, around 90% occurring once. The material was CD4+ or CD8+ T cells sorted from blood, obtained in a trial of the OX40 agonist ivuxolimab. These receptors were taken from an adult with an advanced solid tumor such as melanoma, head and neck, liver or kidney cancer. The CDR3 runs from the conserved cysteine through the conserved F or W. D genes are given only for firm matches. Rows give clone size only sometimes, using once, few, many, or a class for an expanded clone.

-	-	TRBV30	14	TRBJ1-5	TGTGCCTGGAGTGTTGGGCCAAGCAATCAGCCCCAGCATTTT	CAWSVGPSNQPQHF
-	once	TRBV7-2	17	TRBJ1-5	TGTGCCAGCAGCCGGGGTGGTGGGGCCACCCAGGGTCAGCCCCAGCATTTT	CASSRGGGATQGQPQHF
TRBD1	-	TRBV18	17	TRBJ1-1	TGTGCCAGCTCACCGCTTAGTACAGGGGGCCCCCCCGGGGAAGCTTTCTTT	CASSPLSTGGPPGEAFF
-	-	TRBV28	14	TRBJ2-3	TGTGCCAGCACCATATTCAGGAGCACAGATACGCAGTATTTT	CASTIFRSTDTQYF
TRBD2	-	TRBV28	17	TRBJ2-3	TGTGCCAGCAGCCCTCCAACTAGCGGGATACGCACAGATACGCAGTATTTT	CASSPPTSGIRTDTQYF
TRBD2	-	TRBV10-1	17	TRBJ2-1	TGCGCCAGCAGTGAGTGGGAGCGGGGCAGCTCCTACAATGAGCAGTTCTTC	CASSEWERGSSYNEQFF
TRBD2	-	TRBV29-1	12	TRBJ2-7	TGCAGCATTACCGGGGGGAACTACGAGCAGTACTTC	CSITGGNYEQYF
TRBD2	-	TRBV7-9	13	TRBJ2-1	TGTGCCAGCAGCTTAGAACTAGCGACTGAGCAGTTCTTC	CASSLELATEQFF
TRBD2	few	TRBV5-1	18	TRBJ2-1	TGCGCCAGCAGCCCGATTATGGCTAGCGGGAGTAGGGGCAATGAGCAGTTCTTC	CASSPIMASGSRGNEQFF
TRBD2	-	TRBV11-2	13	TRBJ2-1	TGTGCCAGCAGCGGGACTACCCTCAATGAGCAGTTCTTC	CASSGTTLNEQFF
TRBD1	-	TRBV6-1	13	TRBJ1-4	TGTGCCAGCCGATCAGGGGGGGATGAAAAACTGTTTTTT	CASRSGGDEKLFF
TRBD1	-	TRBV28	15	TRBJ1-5	TGTGCCAGCAGTCCCCCGACAGGGGGCAGTCAGCCCCAGCATTTT	CASSPPTGGSQPQHF
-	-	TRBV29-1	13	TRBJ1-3	TGCAGCGTTACCGGGGGTTGGGGAAACACCATATATTTT	CSVTGGWGNTIYF
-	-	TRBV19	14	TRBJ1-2	TGTGCCAGTAGTATTGAGCAGGGTTCCTATGGCTACACCTTC	CASSIEQGSYGYTF
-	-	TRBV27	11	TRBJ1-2	TGTGCCAGCTTCCGGGCCTGTGGCTACACCTTC	CASFRACGYTF
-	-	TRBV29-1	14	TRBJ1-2	TGCAGCGTTGAAGAAATCGGTGTCTCCTATGGCTACACCTTC	CSVEEIGVSYGYTF
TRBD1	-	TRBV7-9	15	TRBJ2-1	TGTGCCAGCAGCGAGTACGACAGGGCCTACAATGAGCAGTTCTTC	CASSEYDRAYNEQFF
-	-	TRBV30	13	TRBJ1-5	TGTGCCTGGAGGGGTTTGGGCAATCAGCCCCAGCATTTT	CAWRGLGNQPQHF
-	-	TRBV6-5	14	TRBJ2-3	TGTGCCAGCAGTTCTGGCAGGAGGGGGGATACGCAGTATTTT	CASSSGRRGDTQYF
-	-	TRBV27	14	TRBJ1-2	TGTGCCAGCAGTTTATCGCCGGGGTTCTATGGCTACACCTTC	CASSLSPGFYGYTF
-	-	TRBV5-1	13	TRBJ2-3	TGCGCCAGCAGTGCAACTAGCACAGATACGCAGTATTTT	CASSATSTDTQYF
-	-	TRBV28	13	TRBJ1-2	TGTGCCCATGGGACCGGGGCTGCCTATGGCTACACCTTC	CAHGTGAAYGYTF
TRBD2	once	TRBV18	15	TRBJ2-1	TGTGCCAGCTCACCTAGGACTAGCGGGAGAAACAATCAGTTCTTC	CASSPRTSGRNNQFF
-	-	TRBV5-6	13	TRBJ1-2	TGTGCCAGCAGCTTGGTAGCCGGGTCTGGCTACACCTTC	CASSLVAGSGYTF
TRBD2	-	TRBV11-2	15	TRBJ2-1	TGTGCCAGCATCTCGGGGGGACTAGGTCGTAATGAGCAGTTCTTC	CASISGGLGRNEQFF
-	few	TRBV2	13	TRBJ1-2	TGTGCCAGCAGTGAATTGGGTCGATATGGCTACACCTTC	CASSELGRYGYTF
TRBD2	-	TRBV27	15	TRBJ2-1	TGTGCCAGCAGTTTAATTGGCGGGGGAGGTCTGGAGCAGTTCTTC	CASSLIGGGGLEQFF
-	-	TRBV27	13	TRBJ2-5	TGTGCCAGCAGTAACCCCACCGGGGAGACCCAGTACTTC	CASSNPTGETQYF
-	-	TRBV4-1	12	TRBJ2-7	TGCGCCAGCAGGACTGAGGGTGGCGAGCAGTACTTC	CASRTEGGEQYF
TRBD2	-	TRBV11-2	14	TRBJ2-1	TGTGCCAGCAGCTCCCGGACTAGCGGGAGTTTTTGGTTCTTC	CASSSRTSGSFWFF
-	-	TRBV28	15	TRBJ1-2	TGTGCCAGCAAGGAGGGCAGCTTAGCTAACTATGGCTACACCTTC	CASKEGSLANYGYTF
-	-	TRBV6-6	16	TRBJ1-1	TGTGCCAGCAGTTTAGGTTTAATCGACTTTGGCACTGAAGCTTTCTTT	CASSLGLIDFGTEAFF
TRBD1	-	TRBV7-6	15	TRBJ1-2	TGTGCCAGCAGCACCGGGACAGGGAGCGCCTATGGCTACACCTTC	CASSTGTGSAYGYTF
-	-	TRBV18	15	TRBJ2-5	TGTGCCAGCTCACCACCGGGGTCGAACCAAGAGACCCAGTACTTC	CASSPPGSNQETQYF
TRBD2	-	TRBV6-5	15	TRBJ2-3	TGTGCCAGCAGTTACACTAGCGGGAGAACAGATACGCAGTATTTT	CASSYTSGRTDTQYF
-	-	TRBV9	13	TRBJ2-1	TGTGCCAGCAGCCCGGACACCTACAATGAGCAGTTCTTC	CASSPDTYNEQFF
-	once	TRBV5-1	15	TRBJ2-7	TGCGCCAGCCCTTCCGCCGCCAGACGGTGCGACGAGCAGTACTTC	CASPSAARRCDEQYF